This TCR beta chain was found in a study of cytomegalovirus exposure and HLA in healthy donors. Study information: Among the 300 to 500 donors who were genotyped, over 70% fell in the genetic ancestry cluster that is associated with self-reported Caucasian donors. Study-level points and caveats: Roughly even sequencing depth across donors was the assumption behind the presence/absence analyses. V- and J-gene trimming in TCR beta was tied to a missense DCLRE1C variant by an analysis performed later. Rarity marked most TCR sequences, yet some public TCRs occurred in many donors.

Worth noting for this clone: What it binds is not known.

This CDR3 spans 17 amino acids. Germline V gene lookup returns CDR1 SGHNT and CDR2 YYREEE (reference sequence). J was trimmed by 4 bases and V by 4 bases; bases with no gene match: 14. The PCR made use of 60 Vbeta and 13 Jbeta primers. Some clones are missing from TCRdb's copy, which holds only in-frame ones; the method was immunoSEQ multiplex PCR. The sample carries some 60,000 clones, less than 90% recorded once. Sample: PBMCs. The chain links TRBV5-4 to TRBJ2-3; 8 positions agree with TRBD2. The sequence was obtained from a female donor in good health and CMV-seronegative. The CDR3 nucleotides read TGTGCCAGCAGCGGTGGGAGGGGAGCGGGAGTTCCAGATACGCAGTATTTT. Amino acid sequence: CASSGGRGAGVPDTQYF.